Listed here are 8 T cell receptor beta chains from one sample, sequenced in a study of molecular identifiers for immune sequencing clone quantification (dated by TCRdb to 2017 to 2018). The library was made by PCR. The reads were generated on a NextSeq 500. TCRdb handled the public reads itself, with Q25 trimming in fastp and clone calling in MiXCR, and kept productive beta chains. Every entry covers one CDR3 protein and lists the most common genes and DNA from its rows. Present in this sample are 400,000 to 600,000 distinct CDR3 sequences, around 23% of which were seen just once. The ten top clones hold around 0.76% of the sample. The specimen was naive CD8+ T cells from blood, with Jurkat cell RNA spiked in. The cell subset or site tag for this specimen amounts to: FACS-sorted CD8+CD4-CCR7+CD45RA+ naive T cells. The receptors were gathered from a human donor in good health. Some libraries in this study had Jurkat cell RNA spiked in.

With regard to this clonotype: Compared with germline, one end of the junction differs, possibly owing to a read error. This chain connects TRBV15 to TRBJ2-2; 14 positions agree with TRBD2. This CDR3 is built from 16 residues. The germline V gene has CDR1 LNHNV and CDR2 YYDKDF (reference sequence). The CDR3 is CAASIRTSGRTGELFF. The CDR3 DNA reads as TGTGCCGCCAGCATTCGGACTAGCGGGAGGACCGGGGAGCTGTTTTTT.

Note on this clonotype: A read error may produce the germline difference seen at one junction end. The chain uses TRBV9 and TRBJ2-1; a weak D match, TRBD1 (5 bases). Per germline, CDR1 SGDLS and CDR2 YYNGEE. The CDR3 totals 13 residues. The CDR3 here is CASSVSDTNEQFF. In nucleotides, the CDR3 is TGTGCTAGCAGCGTATCGGACACCAATGAGCAGTTCTTC.

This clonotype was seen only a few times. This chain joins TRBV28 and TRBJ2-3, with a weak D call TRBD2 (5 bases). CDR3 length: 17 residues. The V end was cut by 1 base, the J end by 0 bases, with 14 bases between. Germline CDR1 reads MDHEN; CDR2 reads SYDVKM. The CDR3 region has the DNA TGTGCCAGCAGTTTATCGAGCGGTTCTCTGAGCACAGATACGCAGTATTTT. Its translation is CASSLSSGSLSTDTQYF.

The CDR3 DNA is TGTGCCAGCAGTGATGAATGGCGGGGGACTAGCTATGGCTACACCTTC. Translated: CASSDEWRGTSYGYTF. The chain joins TRBV2 to TRBJ1-2, with a tentative D call TRBD1 (5 bases). The germline gives CDR1 SNHLY, CDR2 FYNNEI. V lost 3 bases, J lost 4 bases, and 18 bases lay in between. This CDR3 comprises 16 residues. The variable domain in full, with the rest retrieved from reference TRBV2 and TRBJ1-2, is EPEVTQTPSHQVTQMGQEVILRCVPISNHLYFYWYRQILGQKVEFLVSFYNNEISEKSEIFDDQFSVERPDGSNFTLKIRSTKLEDSAMYFCASSDEWRGTSYGYTFGSGTRLTVV.

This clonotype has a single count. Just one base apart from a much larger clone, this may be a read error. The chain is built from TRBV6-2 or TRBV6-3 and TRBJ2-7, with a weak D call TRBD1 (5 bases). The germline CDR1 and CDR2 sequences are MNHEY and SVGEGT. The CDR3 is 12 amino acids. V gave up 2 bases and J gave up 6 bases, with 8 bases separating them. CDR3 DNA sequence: TGTGCCAGCAGTTACGACAGCGCCGAGCAGTACTTC. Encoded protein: CASSYDSAEQYF.

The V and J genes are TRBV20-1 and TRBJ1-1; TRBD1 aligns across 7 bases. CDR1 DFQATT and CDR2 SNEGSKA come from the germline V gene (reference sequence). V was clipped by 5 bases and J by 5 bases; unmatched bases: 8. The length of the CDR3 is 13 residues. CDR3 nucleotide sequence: TGCAGTGCTGCCTCAGGGGGGGGAACTGAAGCTTTCTTT. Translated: CSAASGGGTEAFF.

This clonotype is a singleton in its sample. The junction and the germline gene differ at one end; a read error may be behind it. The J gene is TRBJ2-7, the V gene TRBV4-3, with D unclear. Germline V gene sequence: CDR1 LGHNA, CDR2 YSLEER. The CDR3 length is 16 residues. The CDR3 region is CASRPVSGPGPYERYF. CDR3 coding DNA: TGCGCCAGCCGCCCAGTTTCCGGGCCCGGGCCCTACGAGCGGTACTTC.

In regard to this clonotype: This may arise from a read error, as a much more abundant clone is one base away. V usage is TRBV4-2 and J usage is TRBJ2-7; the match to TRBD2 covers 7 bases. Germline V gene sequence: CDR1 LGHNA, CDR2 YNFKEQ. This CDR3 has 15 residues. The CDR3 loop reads CASNQGVASGYEQYF. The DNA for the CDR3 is TGTGCCAGCAACCAAGGCGTGGCTAGCGGCTACGAGCAGTACTTC.